The 26 T cell receptor beta chains given below trace back to one sample, sequenced in a study of cytomegalovirus exposure and HLA in healthy donors. PCR primers comprised 60 Vbeta and 13 Jbeta primers. TCRdb's table, derived via immunoSEQ multiplex PCR, lists solely in-frame clones and lacks some. The sample includes some 190,000 clones, 77% of them seen just once. The sample was PBMCs. These receptors all come from a man between 18 and 35 years old in good health and CMV-seronegative.

CDR3 sequence reads: CASSYGDPNTGHTQYF. CDR3 nucleotide sequence: TGTGCCAGCAGTTACGGGGATCCGAACACAGGCCATACGCAGTATTTT. The chain has TRBV6-6 and TRBJ2-3, with D possibly matching TRBD1 (5 bases). CDR3 size: 16 residues. V lost 2 bases and J lost 7, with 19 bases in between. Germline-derived CDR1 and CDR2 are MNHNY and SVGAGI (reference sequence).

The chain uses TRBV5-1 and TRBJ2-7, with 11 bases identical to TRBD2. The CDR3 length is 16 residues. In germline, CDR1 is SGHRS, CDR2 YFSETQ. V lost 0 bases, J lost 4 bases, and 6 bases stayed unmatched. CDR3 nucleotides: TGCGCCAGCAGCTTGGACAGACTAGCGGGATCATACGAGCAGTACTTC. Protein sequence: CASSLDRLAGSYEQYF.

This clone was seen only once. J is TRBJ2-4 and V is TRBV4-1, with a possible D match to TRBD2 (6 bases). Trimming removed 1 base at V and 3 bases at J, with 16 bases between. Germline V gene lookup returns CDR1 MGHRA and CDR2 YSYEKL. The CDR3 sequence is 17 residues long. DNA for the CDR3: TGCGCCAGCAGCCAAGGGGCTTTGGCGGGGCGCAAAAACATTCAGTACTTC. The encoded protein is CASSQGALAGRKNIQYF.

This clone was recorded a few times. The genes are TRBV6-1 and TRBJ1-3, with 7 bases fitting TRBD1. This CDR3 is 15 amino acids long. The germline V gene encodes CDR1 MNHNS and CDR2 SASEGT. V lost 6 bases to trimming and J lost 0 bases; unmatched junction nucleotides: 5. In DNA, the CDR3 is TGTGCCAGCAGGGACAGGTTAGACTCTGGAAACACCATATATTTT. Translation gives CASRDRLDSGNTIYF.

The chain employs TRBV7-6 and TRBJ2-2; 13 bases fit TRBD2. Germline CDR1 SGHVS, CDR2 FNYEAQ. CDR3 length: 17 amino acids. V was pared by 4 bases and J by 4 bases, with 6 bases of the junction left unmatched. The CDR3 loop reads CASSWGTSGTGTGELFF. The CDR3 nucleotides read TGTGCCAGCAGCTGGGGGACTAGCGGGACCGGCACCGGGGAGCTGTTTTTT.

This clone occurred once. The rearrangement uses TRBV7-6 and TRBJ2-2; TRBD1 is a possible D gene (6 bases). Germline CDR1 and CDR2: SGHVS and FNYEAQ. V gave up 5 bases and J gave up 0 bases, with 19 bases separating them. The CDR3 spans 18 residues. The CDR3 DNA reads TGTGCCAGCAGCCGAACACCCAGGGGCCGGGCGAACACCGGGGAGCTGTTTTTT. It is translated as CASSRTPRGRANTGELFF.

The chain has TRBV7-9 and TRBJ1-1, with D perhaps TRBD1 (5 bases). Germline values: CDR1 SEHNR, CDR2 FQNEAQ (reference sequence). The CDR3 loop spans 13 amino acids. V was cut by 4 bases and J by 3 bases, with 9 bases left in between. The CDR3 protein is CASSSFRDTEAFF. The DNA for the CDR3 is TGTGCCAGCAGCTCCTTCAGGGACACTGAAGCTTTCTTT.

This clone appeared a few times. For the CDR3, the DNA is TGTGCCAGCAGTGATTCCCCTCCCCACGAGCAGTACTTC. Its protein product is CASSDSPPHEQYF. The chain combines TRBV25-1 with TRBJ2-7, with no clear D. Germline V gene lookup returns CDR1 MGHDK and CDR2 SYGVNS. The length of the CDR3 is 13 residues. V dropped 3 bases and J dropped 5 bases, with 11 bases sitting between them.

V usage is TRBV5-1 and J usage is TRBJ2-7; 10 nucleotides align to TRBD2. CDR3 length: 17 residues. The germline V gene has CDR1 SGHRS and CDR2 YFSETQ. V trimming: 0 bases; J trimming: 6 bases; junction bases outside the gene matches: 12. In nucleotides, the CDR3 is TGCGCCAGCAGCTTGGCCCCTAGCGGGGGAGGCTTAACCGAGCAGTACTTC. Its protein product is CASSLAPSGGGLTEQYF. The full variable domain, rest sourced from reference TRBV5-1 and TRBJ2-7, is KAGVTQTPRYLIKTRGQQVTLSCSPISGHRSVSWYQQTPGQGLQFLFEYFSETQRNKGNFPGRFSGRQFSNSRSEMNVSTLELGDSALYLCASSLAPSGGGLTEQYFGPGTRLTVT.

The genes are TRBV4-3 and TRBJ1-2; D call uncertain. The germline V gene encodes CDR1 LGHNA and CDR2 YSLEER. Trimming removed 1 base from V and 6 bases from J, with 15 bases in between. The length of the CDR3 is 15 residues. CDR3: CASSQGRVTLNGYTF. DNA for the CDR3: TGCGCCAGCAGCCAAGGTCGAGTTACCCTCAATGGCTACACCTTC.

This chain links TRBV6-6 with TRBJ1-1; no firm D call. The CDR3 spans 16 residues. Germline CDR1 and CDR2: MNHNY and SVGAGI (reference sequence). Trimming pared 0 bases from V and 0 bases from J, leaving 11 bases between. Here the CDR3 DNA reads TGTGCCAGCAGTTACTCGCGGAAAACCATGAACACTGAAGCTTTCTTT. Residues: CASSYSRKTMNTEAFF.

The rearrangement uses TRBV7-2 and TRBJ1-2; D remains ambiguous. This CDR3 comprises 13 residues. V was trimmed by 2 bases and J by 6 bases, leaving 10 bases between them. CDR1 and CDR2 (germline): SGHTA, FQGNSA. CDR3 region: CASSLMFADGYTF. CDR3 coding DNA: TGTGCCAGCAGCTTAATGTTTGCGGATGGCTACACCTTC.

V and J are TRBV5-5 and TRBJ1-5; the D gene is possibly TRBD1 (5 bases). The CDR3 sequence is 15 residues long. CDR1 is SGHKS and CDR2 is YYEKEE in the germline V gene (reference sequence). V lost 1 base, J lost 4 bases, and 12 bases lay in between. The CDR3 spells CASSLRVGGNQPQHF. The CDR3 DNA reads TGTGCCAGCAGCTTGAGGGTTGGGGGGAATCAGCCCCAGCATTTT.

This chain joins TRBV6-5 and TRBJ2-5; 8 nucleotides match TRBD1. Germline V gene lookup returns CDR1 MNHEY and CDR2 SVGAGI. The length of the CDR3 is 13 residues. Unmatched junction bases numbered 2, after V lost 6 bases and J lost 2 bases. CDR3 loop: CASRRQGQETQYF. The CDR3, as DNA: TGTGCCAGCAGACGACAGGGGCAAGAGACCCAGTACTTC.

V usage is TRBV5-3 and J usage is TRBJ1-1; D unresolved. TRBV5-3 is classed as an ORF, of uncertain function. This CDR3 comprises 15 residues. Trimming removed 2 bases at V and 2 bases at J, with 13 bases between. CDR3 residues: CARSFSGDLNTEAFF. The CDR3 bases are TGTGCCAGAAGCTTCAGCGGAGACCTTAACACTGAAGCTTTCTTT.

The chain links TRBV19 to TRBJ1-5; no firm D call. This CDR3 region has 16 residues. Trimming cost V 7 bases and J 4 bases, with 20 bases left between them. Germline-derived CDR1 and CDR2 are LNHDA and SQIVND (reference sequence). CDR3 sequence reads: CASTSTPGFANQPQHF. CDR3 sequence (DNA): TGTGCCAGTACCTCAACTCCGGGTTTCGCGAATCAGCCCCAGCATTTT. The whole variable domain, remainder taken from reference TRBV19 and TRBJ1-5, is DGGITQSPKYLFRKEGQNVTLSCEQNLNHDAMYWYRQDPGQGLRLIYYSQIVNDFQKGDIAEGYSVSREKKESFPLTVTSAQKNPTAFYLCASTSTPGFANQPQHFGDGTRLSIL.

V is TRBV13 and J is TRBJ2-1; 9 bases are a match to TRBD2. Losses at the gene ends were 3 bases for V and 3 bases for J; bases not matched to a gene: 3. The CDR3 has 15 amino acids. The germline gives CDR1 PRHDT, CDR2 FYEKMQ (reference sequence). The DNA of the CDR3 is TGTGCCAGCAGCTTCGGACTAGCGTACTACAATGAGCAGTTCTTC. Protein sequence: CASSFGLAYYNEQFF. Full variable domain (rest looked up from reference TRBV13 and TRBJ2-1): AAGVIQSPRHLIKEKRETATLKCYPIPRHDTVYWYQQGPGQDPQFLISFYEKMQSDKGSIPDRFSAQQFSDYHSELNMSSLELGDSALYFCASSFGLAYYNEQFFGPGTRLTVL.

This chain links TRBV7-6 with TRBJ2-1, with D unclear. CDR1 SGHVS and CDR2 FNYEAQ come from the germline V gene. Trimming left V 6 bases short and J 5 bases short, with 20 bases between. The CDR3 has 16 residues. This chain's CDR3 is CASRPGRLNYNNEQFF. CDR3 DNA sequence: TGTGCCAGCAGACCCGGTAGGCTAAACTACAACAATGAGCAGTTCTTC.

The rearrangement uses TRBV4-3 and TRBJ2-5; 7 bases align to TRBD2. The length of the CDR3 is 16 residues. The V and J ends lost 1 base and 2 bases, in that order; junction bases with no gene match: 7. The V gene's germline CDR1 is LGHNA and CDR2 YSLEER. CDR3 DNA: TGCGCCAGCAGCCAAGGCCCCGTAGCGGGTCAAGAGACCCAGTACTTC. Encoded protein: CASSQGPVAGQETQYF.

This clone was seen once. The chain combines TRBV5-4 with TRBJ1-1, with D possibly TRBD1 on 5 matching bases. Trimming removed 2 bases at V and 13 bases at J, with 15 bases between. The V gene's germline CDR1 is SGHNT and CDR2 YYREEE (reference sequence). The CDR3 extends over 12 amino acids. DNA for the CDR3: TGTGCCAGCAGCTTTGGACCGGGAGGGGTTTTCTTT. It yields the protein CASSFGPGGVFF.

The chain uses TRBV7-9 and TRBJ2-7; unclear D gene. CDR1 is SEHNR, CDR2 FQNEAQ, per germline (reference sequence). This CDR3 has 12 residues. Trimming shortened V by 4 bases and J by 5 bases, and 9 bases separated the two germline ends. CDR3 in DNA: TGTGCCAGCAGCTCCCATCAGGACGAGCAGTACTTC. Protein: CASSSHQDEQYF.

In its sample, this clone was seen once. This chain uses TRBV7-8 with TRBJ2-7; TRBD2 matches at 11 bases. Germline CDR1 is SGHVS and CDR2 is FQNEAQ. J lost 7 bases, V lost 5 bases, and 19 bases had no gene match. The CDR3 length is 18 residues. CDR3 bases: TGTGCCAGCAGCCCGACGGGCACTAGCGGGAGCCTTTTGCGGGAGCAGTACTTC. Translated: CASSPTGTSGSLLREQYF.

The chain combines TRBV4-1 with TRBJ1-6; D may be TRBD1 (6 bases). Germline CDR1 MGHRA, CDR2 YSYEKL. The V end lost 3 bases, the J end lost 7 bases, and 19 bases lay between the germline ends. The CDR3 has 17 residues. CDR3: CASSQEWTVRKNSPLHF. The CDR3 DNA is TGCGCCAGCAGCCAGGAGTGGACAGTGAGGAAAAATTCACCCCTCCACTTT.

The chain links TRBV19 to TRBJ1-2; D gene ambiguous. The CDR3 length is 14 residues. With 3 bases removed from V and 3 bases from J, the gap between germline ends came to 11 bases. Germline V gives CDR1 LNHDA, CDR2 SQIVND (reference sequence). The CDR3, as DNA: TGTGCCAGTAGTATTTCCGGGAAGGACTATGGCTACACCTTC. This codes for CASSISGKDYGYTF.

This sequence joins TRBV4-3 and TRBJ2-7, with D hard to call. The CDR3 covers 14 residues. With 0 bases removed from V and 3 bases from J, the gap between germline ends came to 9 bases. Germline V gene data show CDR1 as LGHNA and CDR2 as YSLEER. CDR3 loop: CASSQDTRNYEQYF. The CDR3 bases are TGCGCCAGCAGCCAAGATACGAGAAACTACGAGCAGTACTTC.

Here the CDR3 reads CASNPSRTSRSYEQYF. The CDR3 coding sequence is TGTGCCAGCAATCCCTCTAGGACATCAAGGTCCTACGAGCAGTACTTC. The chain uses TRBV6-6 and TRBJ2-7, with a possible D match to TRBD1 (5 bases). The CDR3 sequence is 16 residues long. The germline gives CDR1 MNHNY, CDR2 SVGAGI (reference sequence). V was shortened by 7 bases and J by 1 base, with 20 bases between the two germline ends.